Below are 10 T cell receptor beta chains sequenced from a single sample in a study of shared clonotypes between healthy human individuals. Generated by immunoSEQ multiplex PCR, the TCRdb table keeps only in-frame clones and is missing some. The sample consists of 1.4 million to 1.5 million clones, more than 95% of them appearing once. Sample: naive CD4+ T cells sorted from blood. The subset is: CD45RA+ positively selected. The receptor set was obtained from a man aged 25 to 40 in good health.

As for this clone: Other nucleotide sequences from this sample produce the same CDR3. The CDR3 loop reads CASSPGQGAYEQYF. DNA for the CDR3: TGTGCCAGCTCACCAGGCCAGGGGGCCTACGAGCAGTACTTC. The chain carries TRBV18 and TRBJ2-7, with TRBD1 matching 7 bases. From germline, CDR1 is KGHSH and CDR2 LQKENI. This CDR3 comprises 14 residues. V was clipped by 2 bases and J by 2 bases; unmatched bases: 3.

The chain uses TRBV6-5 and TRBJ2-1; the match to TRBD1 covers 7 bases. The CDR3 sequence is 14 residues long. Germline CDR1 MNHEY, CDR2 SVGAGI. V was clipped by 6 bases and J by 12 bases; unmatched bases: 14. The CDR3, as DNA: TGTGCCAGCAGCCGGACAGGTACGGCCGGTGGGCAGTTCTTC. Its translation is CASSRTGTAGGQFF.

This chain uses TRBV2 with TRBJ2-1; 9 bases line up with TRBD2. The length of the CDR3 is 21 residues. The V gene end was trimmed by 3 bases and the J gene end by 5 bases; junction bases not matched to a gene: 23. The germline CDR1 and CDR2 sequences are SNHLY and FYNNEI. The CDR3 DNA sequence: TGTGCCAGCAGTGAGCCAGTGCGGGAGGGCAAAAGCCTTTGGATCCACAATGAGCAGTTCTTC. Translation gives CASSEPVREGKSLWIHNEQFF. Full variable domain (remainder filled in from reference TRBV2 and TRBJ2-1): EPEVTQTPSHQVTQMGQEVILRCVPISNHLYFYWYRQILGQKVEFLVSFYNNEISEKSEIFDDQFSVERPDGSNFTLKIRSTKLEDSAMYFCASSEPVREGKSLWIHNEQFFGPGTRLTVL.

Comment on this clone: Other DNA sequences in the sample encode the same CDR3. The chain uses TRBV28 and TRBJ1-2; TRBD1 matches 7 bases. The CDR3 contains 15 residues. Germline V gene data show CDR1 as MDHEN and CDR2 as SYDVKM. V lost 3 bases and J lost 0; bases outside the gene matches: 4. The CDR3 loop reads CASSFRQGPNYGYTF. DNA for the CDR3: TGTGCCAGCAGTTTCCGACAGGGACCTAACTATGGCTACACCTTC.

The chain employs TRBV19 and TRBJ1-1; D remains ambiguous. The V end lost 1 base, the J end lost 4 bases, and 13 bases lay between the germline ends. CDR3 length: 15 residues. The germline gives CDR1 LNHDA, CDR2 SQIVND (reference sequence). The CDR3 spells CASSIVWALGTEAFF. The CDR3 coding sequence is TGTGCCAGTAGTATAGTCTGGGCGCTGGGCACTGAAGCTTTCTTT.

The chain couples TRBV2 to TRBJ1-1; D uncertain. The CDR3 extends over 12 amino acids. V gave up 4 bases and J gave up 4 bases, with 7 bases separating them. Per the germline V gene, CDR1 is SNHLY and CDR2 is FYNNEI. The CDR3: CASSVGFTEAFF. For the CDR3, the DNA is TGTGCCAGCAGTGTAGGTTTCACTGAAGCTTTCTTT.

This chain's CDR3 is CAIQKRASGSSNTGELFF. CDR3 in DNA: TGTGCCATCCAGAAGAGGGCTAGCGGGAGCAGTAACACCGGGGAGCTGTTTTTT. The chain joins TRBV10-3 to TRBJ2-2; 10 bases fit TRBD2. CDR3 length: 18 amino acids. The J segment lost 2 bases and the V segment lost 8 bases, leaving 14 bases of the junction unmatched. In germline, CDR1 is ENHRY, CDR2 SYGVKD.

V gene TRBV29-1 combines with J gene TRBJ2-2, with 10 bases lining up with TRBD2. The CDR3 totals 13 residues. The germline CDR1 and CDR2 sequences are SQVTM and ANQGSEA. After removal of 4 bases from V and 10 bases from J, the junction contained 6 bases not matched to a gene. Written as DNA, the CDR3 is TGCAGCGTTGCCCCACTAGCGGGAAAGGAGCTGTTTTTT. It yields the protein CSVAPLAGKELFF.

The gene calls are TRBV4-2 and TRBJ2-7, with 10 bases matching TRBD2. Germline V lookup: CDR1 LGHNA, CDR2 YNFKEQ. This CDR3 region has 16 residues. After removal of 3 bases from V and 2 bases from J, the junction contained 7 bases not matched to a gene. The CDR3 region has the DNA TGTGCCAGCAGCCACCAATCTAGCGGGAGACCCTACGAGCAGTACTTC. This translates into CASSHQSSGRPYEQYF.

CDR3 bases: TGTGCCTGGAGATCAGGGGTTTCGTCCCAGTCTAGGGCCAACGTCCTGACTTTC. It translates to CAWRSGVSSQSRANVLTF. This chain connects TRBV30 to TRBJ2-6; perhaps TRBD1 as D (6 bases). V lost 3 bases and J 5 bases, leaving 23 bases between the germline ends. The CDR3 is 18 residues long. The germline gives CDR1 GTSNPN, CDR2 SVGIG (reference sequence).